The T cell receptor (beta chain) described here comes from a study of graft-versus-host responses after intestinal transplantation. About the research overall: Transplants were multivisceral, liver-intestinal, or isolated intestinal. Among the recipients, all got anti-thymocyte globulin induction and then tacrolimus and steroids for around 3 years.

TCRdb's table, derived via immunoSEQ multiplex PCR, lists solely in-frame clones and lacks some. The sample holds over 20,000 clones; 85% to 90% are singletons and the top ten take 4.5% to 5.5%. The sample holds a few counts of this clone. Its matching antigen is unknown. Study outcomes and limitations: Detection of GvH clones occurred in recipient marrow, and some had their first appearance in ileum or blood. High graft-versus-host to host-versus-graft clonal ratios were found in allografts of patients who had graft-donor T cell macrochimerism.

Trimming took 1 base from V and 4 from J, leaving 17 bases between them. CDR3 length: 16 amino acids. Germline CDR1 is SGHNT and CDR2 is YYREEE (reference sequence). The sequence derives from a human patient who received an intestinal transplant, so some T cells may come from the graft donor. This specimen was PBMCs, taken approximately 65 days after intestinal transplantation. This sequence joins TRBV5-4 and TRBJ1-2; the D is unclear. CDR3 in DNA: TGTGCCAGCAGCTTGTTGGGCAGTCAGCTTCTCTATGGCTACACCTTC. Translated, it gives CASSLLGSQLLYGYTF.